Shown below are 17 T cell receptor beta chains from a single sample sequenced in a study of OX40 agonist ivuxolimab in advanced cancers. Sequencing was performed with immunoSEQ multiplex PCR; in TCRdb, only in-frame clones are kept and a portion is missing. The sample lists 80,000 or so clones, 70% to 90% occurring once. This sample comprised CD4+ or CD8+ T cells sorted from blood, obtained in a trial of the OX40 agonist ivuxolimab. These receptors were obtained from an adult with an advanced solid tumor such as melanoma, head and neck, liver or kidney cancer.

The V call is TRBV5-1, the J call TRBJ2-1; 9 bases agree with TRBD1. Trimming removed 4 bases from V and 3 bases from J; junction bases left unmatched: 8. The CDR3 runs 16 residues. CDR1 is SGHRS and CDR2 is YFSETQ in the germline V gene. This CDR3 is CASSLKGQGNYNEQFF. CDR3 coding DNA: TGCGCCAGCAGCCTGAAAGGACAGGGGAACTACAATGAGCAGTTCTTC.

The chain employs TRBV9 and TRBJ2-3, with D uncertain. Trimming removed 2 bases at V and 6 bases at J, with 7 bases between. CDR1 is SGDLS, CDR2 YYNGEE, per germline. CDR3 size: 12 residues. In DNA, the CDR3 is TGTGCCAGCAGCGTGGGCCTGGATACGCAGTATTTT. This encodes CASSVGLDTQYF.

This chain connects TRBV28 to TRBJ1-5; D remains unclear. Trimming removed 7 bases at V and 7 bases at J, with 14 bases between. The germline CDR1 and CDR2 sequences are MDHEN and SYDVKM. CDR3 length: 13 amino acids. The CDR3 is CASIGGSWQPQHF. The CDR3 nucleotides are TGTGCCAGCATTGGCGGTTCTTGGCAGCCCCAGCATTTT.

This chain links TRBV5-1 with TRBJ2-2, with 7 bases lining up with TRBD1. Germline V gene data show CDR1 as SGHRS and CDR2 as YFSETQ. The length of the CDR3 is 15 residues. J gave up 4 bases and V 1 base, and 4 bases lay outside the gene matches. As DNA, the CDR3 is TGCGCCAGCAGCTTGATGACAGGGACCACCGGGGAGCTGTTTTTT. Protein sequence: CASSLMTGTTGELFF.

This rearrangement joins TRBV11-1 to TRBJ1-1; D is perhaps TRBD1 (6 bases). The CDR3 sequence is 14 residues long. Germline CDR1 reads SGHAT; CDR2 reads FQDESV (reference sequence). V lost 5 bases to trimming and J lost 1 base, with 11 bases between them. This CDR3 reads CASSAQGWNTEAFF. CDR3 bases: TGTGCCAGCAGCGCACAGGGTTGGAACACTGAAGCTTTCTTT.

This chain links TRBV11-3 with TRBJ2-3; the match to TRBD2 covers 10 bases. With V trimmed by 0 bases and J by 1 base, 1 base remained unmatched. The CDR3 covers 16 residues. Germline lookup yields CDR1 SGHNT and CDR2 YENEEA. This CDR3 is CASSLDGTSGTDTQYF. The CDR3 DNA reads TGTGCCAGCAGCTTAGATGGGACTAGCGGCACAGATACGCAGTATTTT.

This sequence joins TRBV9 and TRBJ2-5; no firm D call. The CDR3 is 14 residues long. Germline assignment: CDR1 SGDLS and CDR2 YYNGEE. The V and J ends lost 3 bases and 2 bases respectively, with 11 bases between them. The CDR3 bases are TGTGCCAGCAGCGCTAGGAGAAATCAAGAGACCCAGTACTTC. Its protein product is CASSARRNQETQYF.

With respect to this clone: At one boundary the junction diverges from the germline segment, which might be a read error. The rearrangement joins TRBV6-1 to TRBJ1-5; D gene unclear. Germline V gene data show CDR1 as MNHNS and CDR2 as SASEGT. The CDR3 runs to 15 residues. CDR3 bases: TGTGCCGGCAGTGAACAGCCGACTAGCAATCAGCCCCAGCATTTT. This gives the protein CAGSEQPTSNQPQHF.

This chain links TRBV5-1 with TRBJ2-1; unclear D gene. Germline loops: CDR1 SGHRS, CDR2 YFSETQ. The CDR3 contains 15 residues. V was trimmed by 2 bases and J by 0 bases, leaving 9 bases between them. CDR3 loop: CASSFSDTSYNEQFF. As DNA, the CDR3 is TGCGCCAGCAGCTTTTCAGACACCTCCTACAATGAGCAGTTCTTC.

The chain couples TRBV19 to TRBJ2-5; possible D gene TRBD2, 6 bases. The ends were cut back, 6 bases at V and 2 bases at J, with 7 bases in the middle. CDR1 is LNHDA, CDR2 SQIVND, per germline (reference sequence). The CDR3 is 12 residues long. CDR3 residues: CASREGQETQYF. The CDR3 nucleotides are TGTGCCAGTAGGGAGGGGCAAGAGACCCAGTACTTC.

In nucleotides, the CDR3 is TGTGCCAGCAATTCTTATAGCAATCAGCCCCAGCATTTT. Its translation: CASNSYSNQPQHF. V gene TRBV6-6 combines with J gene TRBJ1-5; the D is unclear. The germline V gene has CDR1 MNHNY and CDR2 SVGAGI (reference sequence). The CDR3 loop spans 13 amino acids. The germline V and J ends were trimmed by 7 bases and 0 bases, with 7 bases remaining between them.

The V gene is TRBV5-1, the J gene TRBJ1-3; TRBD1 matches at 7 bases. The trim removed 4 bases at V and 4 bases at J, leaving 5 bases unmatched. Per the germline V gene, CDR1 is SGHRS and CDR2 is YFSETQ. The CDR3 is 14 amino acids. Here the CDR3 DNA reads TGCGCCAGCAGCCAGGGGACAGTCGGAAACACCATATATTTT. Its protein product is CASSQGTVGNTIYF.

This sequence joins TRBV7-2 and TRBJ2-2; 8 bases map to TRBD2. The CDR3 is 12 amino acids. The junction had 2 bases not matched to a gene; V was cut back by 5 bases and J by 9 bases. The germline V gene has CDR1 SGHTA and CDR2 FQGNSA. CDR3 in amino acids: CASSERGRELFF. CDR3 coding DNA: TGTGCCAGCAGCGAGCGGGGGCGGGAGCTGTTTTTT. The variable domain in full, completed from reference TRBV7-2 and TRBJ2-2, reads GAGVSQSPSNKVTEKGKDVELRCDPISGHTALYWYRQSLGQGLEFLIYFQGNSAPDKSGLPSDRFSAERTGGSVSTLTIQRTQQEDSAVYLCASSERGRELFFGEGSRLTVL.

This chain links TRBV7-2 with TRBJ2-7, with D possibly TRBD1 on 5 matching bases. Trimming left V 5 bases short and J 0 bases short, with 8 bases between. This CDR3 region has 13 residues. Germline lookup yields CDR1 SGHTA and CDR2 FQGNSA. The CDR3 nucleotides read TGTGCCAGCAGCCGCGACAGCTCCTACGAGCAGTACTTC. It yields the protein CASSRDSSYEQYF.

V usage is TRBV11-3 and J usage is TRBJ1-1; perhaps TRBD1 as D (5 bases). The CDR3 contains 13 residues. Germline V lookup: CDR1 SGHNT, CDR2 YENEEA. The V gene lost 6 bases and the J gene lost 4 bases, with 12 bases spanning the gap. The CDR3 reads CASSPGVSTEAFF. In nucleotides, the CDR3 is TGTGCCAGCAGTCCGGGGGTCAGCACTGAAGCTTTCTTT.

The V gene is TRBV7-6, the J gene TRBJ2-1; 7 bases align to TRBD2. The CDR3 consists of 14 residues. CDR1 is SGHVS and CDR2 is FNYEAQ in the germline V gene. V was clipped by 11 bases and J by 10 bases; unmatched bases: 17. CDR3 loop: CASGASGVLGEQFF. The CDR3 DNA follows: TGTGCCTCGGGCGCCAGCGGGGTTTTAGGGGAGCAGTTCTTC.

CDR3 sequence reads: CASRVATQAYEQYF. CDR3 sequence (DNA): TGTGCCAGCAGGGTGGCAACTCAGGCCTACGAGCAGTACTTC. The chain is built from TRBV7-8 and TRBJ2-7; D is ambiguous. The V gene lost 6 bases and the J gene lost 2 bases, with 14 bases spanning the gap. This CDR3 spans 14 amino acids. The V gene's germline CDR1 is SGHVS and CDR2 FQNEAQ.